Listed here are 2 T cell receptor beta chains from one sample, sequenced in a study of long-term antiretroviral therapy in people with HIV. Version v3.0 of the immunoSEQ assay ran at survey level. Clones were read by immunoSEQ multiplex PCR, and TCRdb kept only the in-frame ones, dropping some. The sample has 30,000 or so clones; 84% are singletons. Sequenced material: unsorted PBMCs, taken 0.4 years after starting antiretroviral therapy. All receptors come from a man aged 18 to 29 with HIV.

CDR3 loop: CASMSPGSNQPQHF. In DNA form, the CDR3 reads TGTGCCAGCATGTCCCCGGGAAGCAATCAGCCCCAGCATTTT. This chain uses TRBV27 with TRBJ1-5; D not certain. The V gene's germline CDR1 is MNHEY and CDR2 SMNVEV (reference sequence). The CDR3 has 14 amino acids. The V gene lost 7 bases and the J gene lost 1 base, with 11 bases spanning the gap.

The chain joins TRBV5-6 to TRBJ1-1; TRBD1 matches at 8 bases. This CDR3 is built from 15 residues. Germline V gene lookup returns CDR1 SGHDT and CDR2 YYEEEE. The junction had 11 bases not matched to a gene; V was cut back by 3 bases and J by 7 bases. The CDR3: CASSSLDREGGEAFF. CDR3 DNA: TGTGCCAGCAGCTCCCTGGACAGGGAGGGGGGTGAAGCTTTCTTT.